What follows are 20 T cell receptor beta chains derived from one specimen sequenced in a study of CXCR3-negative and CXCR3-positive naive CD8 T cells. Libraries of TRB cDNA were made by 5' RACE and carried UMIs. TCRdb reprocessed the 5' RACE reads and keeps a single row for each CDR3 protein, giving no DNA. This sample lists tens of thousands of distinct CDR3 sequences; its ten largest clones have around 1%. Sequencing used naive CXCR3- CD8+ T cells from blood. Subset in this sample: CD45RO-CCR7+CD27+CD95- naive CD8+ T cells lacking CXCR3 (TNR3-). The receptor source for this set is a human donor in good health. Some clones in this sample may be carry-over from other donors' samples.

The chain joins TRBV15 to TRBJ2-2; there is no DNA to check the TCRdb D call of TRBD1. CDR1 and CDR2 (germline): LNHNV, YYDKDF (reference sequence). The CDR3 contains 15 residues. The CDR3 region is CATSSGTGITGELFF.

V is TRBV7-9 and J is TRBJ2-7. The CDR3 covers 14 residues. Germline values: CDR1 SEHNR, CDR2 FQNEAQ (reference sequence). The CDR3 is CASSSRDTSYEQYF.

V and J are TRBV7-9 and TRBJ2-7; with no DNA, the TCRdb D assignment of TRBD1 cannot be verified. Germline CDR1 SEHNR, CDR2 FQNEAQ (reference sequence). The length of the CDR3 is 14 residues. The CDR3: CASSSGTGGYEQYF.

CDR3 sequence reads: CASKALSGHNEQFF. The chain carries TRBV2 and TRBJ2-1; with no DNA, the TCRdb D assignment of TRBD1 cannot be verified. The CDR3 runs to 14 residues. Germline CDR1 is SNHLY and CDR2 is FYNNEI.

The chain carries TRBV5-1 and TRBJ2-3. The CDR3 sequence is 12 residues long. CDR1 is SGHRS, CDR2 YFSETQ, per germline. The CDR3 region is CASSLEGDTQYF.

The chain uses TRBV7-2 and TRBJ1-2; lacking DNA, the TRBD1 call made by TCRdb goes unchecked. CDR3 size: 14 residues. From germline, CDR1 is SGHTA and CDR2 FQGNSA. CDR3 amino acids: CASSFYPGNYGYTF. Complete variable domain (other parts from reference TRBV7-2 and TRBJ1-2): GAGVSQSPSNKVTEKGKDVELRCDPISGHTALYWYRQSLGQGLEFLIYFQGNSAPDKSGLPSDRFSAERTGGSVSTLTIQRTQQEDSAVYLCASSFYPGNYGYTFGSGTRLTVV.

V and J are TRBV14 and TRBJ2-5; as DNA is missing, the TRBD1 call by TCRdb cannot be tested. The CDR3 totals 14 residues. The germline gives CDR1 SGHDN, CDR2 FVKESK. CDR3 protein: CASSQLDRQETQYF.

J is TRBJ2-2 and V is TRBV6-2 or TRBV6-3; TCRdb selects TRBD1, and the lack of DNA leaves this call unchecked. The germline gives CDR1 MNHEY, CDR2 SVGEGT. The CDR3 consists of 16 residues. The CDR3 is CASSLDAGFTTGELFF.

This chain connects TRBV12-3 or TRBV12-4 to TRBJ2-1; there is no DNA to check the TCRdb D call of TRBD2. This CDR3 region has 18 residues. The CDR3 sequence is CASSFETSGSLRYNEQFF.

The genes are TRBV6-6 and TRBJ2-7. Germline assignment: CDR1 MNHNY and CDR2 SVGAGI (reference sequence). The CDR3 spans 14 residues. The CDR3 loop is CASSYWDSSYEQYF.

The chain recombines TRBV13 with TRBJ2-5; the TCRdb D gene call, TRBD2, has no DNA to confirm it. Germline CDR1 PRHDT, CDR2 FYEKMQ (reference sequence). This CDR3 is built from 14 residues. CDR3 residues: CASSPGGAGETQYF.

J is TRBJ2-2 and V is TRBV6-5; the TCRdb D gene call, TRBD1, has no DNA to confirm it. CDR3 length equals 14 residues. Per germline, CDR1 MNHEY and CDR2 SVGAGI. CDR3 region: CASSKGGPTGELFF.

Here the CDR3 reads CSARDILGSSYNEQFF. The V and J genes are TRBV20-1 and TRBJ2-1. CDR3 length equals 16 residues. Germline V lookup: CDR1 DFQATT, CDR2 SNEGSKA (reference sequence).

The chain couples TRBV29-1 to TRBJ2-1; as DNA is missing, the TRBD2 call by TCRdb cannot be tested. This CDR3 has 18 amino acids. Germline values: CDR1 SQVTM, CDR2 ANQGSEA. The chain's CDR3 is CSVELYQRGRGSYNEQFF.

The V gene is TRBV14, the J gene TRBJ2-2; TCRdb's D call, TRBD1, is unchecked because there is no DNA. The germline CDR1 and CDR2 sequences are SGHDN and FVKESK. The CDR3 is 15 residues long. The CDR3: CASSTRTGVTGELFF.

The V call is TRBV7-9, the J call TRBJ1-5; TCRdb lists TRBD1, though no DNA is available to test this call. Germline assignment: CDR1 SEHNR and CDR2 FQNEAQ (reference sequence). The CDR3 has 17 residues. CDR3 in amino acids: CASSSTAGTGLGQPQHF. The variable domain in full, with the rest retrieved from reference TRBV7-9 and TRBJ1-5, is DTGVSQNPRHKITKRGQNVTFRCDPISEHNRLYWYRQTLGQGPEFLTYFQNEAQLEKSRLLSDRFSAERPKGSFSTLEIQRTEQGDSAMYLCASSSTAGTGLGQPQHFGDGTRLSIL.

The J gene is TRBJ2-1, the V gene TRBV24-1. Germline V gives CDR1 KGHDR, CDR2 SFDVKD. The length of the CDR3 is 15 residues. CDR3 protein: CATSDQDGTHNEQFF.

This rearrangement joins TRBV7-9 to TRBJ2-7. The CDR3 totals 15 residues. Germline CDR1 reads SEHNR; CDR2 reads FQNEAQ (reference sequence). The CDR3 loop is CASSFETVDSYEQYF.

The chain links TRBV29-1 to TRBJ2-1. The CDR3 sequence is 15 residues long. Looked up from germline, CDR1 is SQVTM and CDR2 is ANQGSEA. CDR3 sequence reads: CSVVGSAADYNEQFF.

The CDR3 spells CASSTLDRVDEQYF. This chain joins TRBV12-3 or TRBV12-4 and TRBJ2-7; without DNA, the TCRdb call of TRBD1 cannot be checked. This CDR3 has 14 residues.